Each of the 29 T cell receptor beta chains below was sequenced from the same sample in a study of regulatory T cells in long-lasting Graves disease. Sequencing libraries for TCR beta were prepared with iRepertoire HTBI primers and Arm-PCR of CDR3 regions. Each CDR3 protein gets one entry after TCRdb re-called the multiplex PCR reads with MiXCR. The sample holds 400,000 or so distinct CDR3 sequences; around 22% are singletons and the top ten take roughly 30%. Time point of the sample: persistent/refractory GD, antithyroid drugs over 5 years with positive TRAb. From RNA extracted from PBMCs, the TCR library was made. The specimen comprised peripheral blood mononuclear cells (PBMCs), sampled when the disease was refractory, from a patient treated with antithyroid drugs. These receptors all stem from a female donor with Graves disease.

The sample holds a few counts of this clonotype. Here the CDR3 reads CASSTTGGREYEQYF. Written as DNA, the CDR3 is TGTGCCAGCAGCACCACCGGGGGGAGGGAATACGAGCAGTACTTC. The chain employs TRBV9 and TRBJ2-7; 7 bases align to TRBD2. Unmatched junction bases numbered 11, after V lost 4 bases and J lost 4 bases. The CDR3 runs 15 residues. Germline V gives CDR1 SGDLS, CDR2 YYNGEE.

There are many counts of this clonotype. This sequence joins TRBV7-8 and TRBJ1-2; 7 nucleotides agree with TRBD1. This CDR3 has 14 amino acids. V dropped 0 bases and J dropped 8; count of bases not matched to a gene: 6. Germline V gene data show CDR1 as SGHVS and CDR2 as FQNEAQ. CDR3 amino acids: CASSLATGFLGYTF. CDR3 nucleotides: TGTGCCAGCAGCTTAGCGACAGGGTTCCTCGGCTACACCTTC.

Note on this clonotype: This CDR3 is missing its conserved last phenylalanine or tryptophan, likely due to a read error. The chain is built from TRBV2 and TRBJ1-5, with TRBD1 identical over 8 bases. This CDR3 is built from 15 residues. With V trimmed by 5 bases and J by 3 bases, 6 bases remained unmatched. CDR1 is SNHLY and CDR2 is FYNNEI in the germline V gene. The CDR3 is CASSRDRKNNQPQHY. In DNA, the CDR3 is TGTGCCAGCAGTAGGGACAGGAAAAACAATCAGCCCCAGCATTAT.

This clonotype was counted a few times. This chain uses TRBV29-1 with TRBJ1-4; D possibly corresponds to TRBD1 (5 bases). The V gene lost 7 bases and the J gene lost 6 bases, with 18 bases spanning the gap. The germline V gene has CDR1 SQVTM and CDR2 ANQGSEA. The CDR3 extends over 14 amino acids. DNA for the CDR3: TGCAGCGGGGACGCCAGGCCTGTGCATGAAAAACTGTTTTTT. Its protein product is CSGDARPVHEKLFF.

This clonotype has more than one count but fewer than ten. The CDR3 is CASLTGGTEAFF. For the CDR3, the DNA is TGTGCCAGTCTGACAGGGGGCACTGAAGCTTTCTTT. The V call is TRBV19, the J call TRBJ1-1, with TRBD1 matching 9 bases. The germline V gene encodes CDR1 LNHDA and CDR2 SQIVND (reference sequence). The CDR3 has 12 residues. J was trimmed by 4 bases and V by 8 bases; bases with no gene match: 2.

Comment on this clonotype: This may stem from a read error, because a much larger clone lies one nucleotide away. V gene TRBV2 combines with J gene TRBJ1-2; D gene ambiguous. This CDR3 has 14 residues. Germline CDR1 SNHLY, CDR2 FYNNEI. CDR3 sequence: CASGEEHGNYGYTF. CDR3 sequence (DNA): TGTGCCAGCGGTGAGGAACACGGAAACTATGGCTACACCTTC. The entire variable domain, with the rest obtained from reference TRBV2 and TRBJ1-2, is as follows: EPEVTQTPSHQVTQMGQEVILRCVPISNHLYFYWYRQILGQKVEFLVSFYNNEISEKSEIFDDQFSVERPDGSNFTLKIRSTKLEDSAMYFCASGEEHGNYGYTFGSGTRLTVV.

This clonotype was seen at least ten times. The CDR3 here is CASSLQKLAVGETQYF. The DNA for the CDR3 is TGTGCCAGCAGCCTTCAAAAACTAGCCGTCGGGGAGACCCAGTACTTC. The chain is built from TRBV7-2 and TRBJ2-5; D possibly corresponds to TRBD2 (6 bases). This CDR3 spans 16 amino acids. CDR1 and CDR2 (germline): SGHTA, FQGNSA. The V end was cut by 5 bases, the J end by 5 bases, with 21 bases between.

This clonotype was detected ten times or more. The chain links TRBV24-1 to TRBJ2-5; TRBD1 matches 9 bases. After removal of 4 bases from V and 3 bases from J, the junction contained 5 bases not matched to a gene. The CDR3 covers 15 residues. The germline CDR1 and CDR2 sequences are KGHDR and SFDVKD. The CDR3 DNA is TGTGCCACCAGTGACCTGGACAGGGGAGAAGAGACCCAGTACTTC. Translated: CATSDLDRGEETQYF.

This clonotype has at least ten counts. The rearrangement joins TRBV6-2 or TRBV6-3 to TRBJ1-2, with D uncertain. Trimming removed 2 bases at V and 4 bases at J, with 17 bases between. CDR1 MNHEY and CDR2 SVGEGT come from the germline V gene. The CDR3 extends over 16 amino acids. The CDR3 DNA follows: TGTGCCAGCAGTTACAAGTCCAGACGAGAGGGCTATGGCTACACCTTC. Translated: CASSYKSRREGYGYTF.

This clonotype was observed many times. This rearrangement joins TRBV28 to TRBJ2-7; TRBD2 matches at 7 bases. This CDR3 region has 15 residues. J was trimmed by 3 bases and V by 5 bases; bases with no gene match: 10. Germline CDR1 is MDHEN and CDR2 is SYDVKM. CDR3 nucleotide sequence: TGTGCCAGCAGTCCCTTTGACCTAGCGGACTACGAGCAGTACTTC. Residues: CASSPFDLADYEQYF.

This clonotype was counted many times. This chain joins TRBV29-1 and TRBJ2-5; perhaps TRBD2 as D (6 bases). Per germline, CDR1 SQVTM and CDR2 ANQGSEA. The CDR3 contains 13 residues. Deletions cut 7 bases from V and 3 bases from J, with 15 bases between. The CDR3 protein is CSAPGTGEETQYF. In DNA, the CDR3 is TGCAGCGCCCCCGGGACGGGGGAAGAGACCCAGTACTTC.

J is TRBJ2-2 and V is TRBV11-2; TRBD1 matches at 9 bases. Germline trimming cut 3 bases from V and 6 bases from J; bases unmatched to any gene: 5. Germline V gene data show CDR1 as SGHAT and CDR2 as FQNNGV. The CDR3 loop spans 15 amino acids. The CDR3 DNA sequence: TGTGCCAGCAGCTTCGACAGGGGGGGCCCCGGGGAGCTGTTTTTT. Encoded protein: CASSFDRGGPGELFF.

This clonotype was counted at least ten times. The J gene is TRBJ1-1, the V gene TRBV2, with no clear D. Trimming removed 7 bases at V and 1 base at J, with 10 bases between. This CDR3 has 13 residues. Germline CDR1 SNHLY, CDR2 FYNNEI. CDR3 region: CASTAGSNTEAFF. Written as DNA, the CDR3 is TGTGCCAGCACAGCAGGTTCGAACACTGAAGCTTTCTTT.

The rearrangement joins TRBV24-1 to TRBJ2-2; D not certain. The CDR3 has 14 amino acids. Germline assignment: CDR1 KGHDR and CDR2 SFDVKD. The V end lost 3 bases, the J end lost 1 base, and 5 bases lay between the germline ends. CDR3 coding DNA: TGTGCCACCAGTGATGGCGTGAACACCGGGGAGCTGTTTTTT. Translation: CATSDGVNTGELFF.

This clonotype has a handful of counts. The rearrangement links TRBV20-1 to TRBJ2-7, with a weak D call TRBD2 (5 bases). Germline V lookup: CDR1 DFQATT, CDR2 SNEGSKA (reference sequence). The CDR3 is 12 residues long. Trimming pared 4 bases from V and 2 bases from J, leaving 9 bases between. CDR3 DNA: TGCAGTGCTAATCTAGCTACCTACGAGCAGTACTTC. Translated, it gives CSANLATYEQYF.

This chain joins TRBV3-1 and TRBJ1-1; the match to TRBD1 covers 10 bases. The CDR3 sequence is 16 residues long. After removal of 5 bases from V and 3 bases from J, the junction contained 9 bases not matched to a gene. Germline values: CDR1 LGHDT, CDR2 YNNKEL (reference sequence). The CDR3 region is CASSNYWDRGDTEAFF. CDR3 sequence (DNA): TGTGCCAGCAGCAATTATTGGGACAGGGGAGACACTGAAGCTTTCTTT.

A word on this clonotype: This may be a read error: a much more frequent sequence differs by one nucleotide. The rearrangement joins TRBV6-9 to TRBJ2-7, with D possibly TRBD1 on 5 matching bases. The CDR3 consists of 12 residues. Trimming removed 4 bases from V and 3 bases from J, with 7 bases in between. Germline CDR1 MNHGY, CDR2 SVAAGI. The chain's CDR3 is CASSSQVYEQYF. In nucleotides, the CDR3 is TGTGCCAGCAGTTCACAGGTCTACGAGCAGTACTTC.

The gene calls are TRBV6-2 or TRBV6-3 and TRBJ2-4, with a possible D match to TRBD2 (5 bases). This CDR3 region has 16 residues. V was cut by 8 bases and J by 0 bases, with 17 bases left in between. In germline, CDR1 is MNHEY, CDR2 SVGEGT. CDR3 in amino acids: CASHGADTIAKNIQYF. The CDR3 nucleotides read TGTGCCAGCCACGGAGCGGATACAATAGCCAAAAACATTCAGTACTTC.

In its sample, this clonotype was seen a few times. The chain carries TRBV10-3 and TRBJ1-5; the D gene is possibly TRBD1 (5 bases). The V and J ends lost 2 bases and 5 bases respectively, with 16 bases between them. CDR3 length: 16 residues. Germline V CDR1 and CDR2: ENHRY, SYGVKD. The CDR3 sequence: CAISEGVLRGDQPQHF. The CDR3 DNA is TGTGCCATCAGTGAGGGGGTCTTGCGGGGGGATCAGCCCCAGCATTTT.

This clonotype appeared a single time. The chain carries TRBV30 and TRBJ2-5; 11 bases are shared with TRBD1. V gave up 0 bases and J gave up 5 bases; unmatched junction bases: 14. CDR1 and CDR2 from the germline V gene are GTSNPN and SVGIG (reference sequence). The CDR3 sequence is 18 residues long. CDR3 sequence (DNA): TGTGCCTGGAGTGTGGTCCCAGGGGACAGGGGGGGGAGGGAGACCCAGTACTTC. Protein sequence: CAWSVVPGDRGGRETQYF.

J is TRBJ2-5 and V is TRBV14; no firm D call. Germline-derived CDR1 and CDR2 are SGHDN and FVKESK. V lost 2 bases and J 4 bases, leaving 8 bases between the germline ends. CDR3 length: 13 residues. In DNA, the CDR3 is TGTGCCAGCAGCCAAATAGAAGGAGAGACCCAGTACTTC. Protein sequence: CASSQIEGETQYF.

This clonotype occurred many times. V gene TRBV20-1 combines with J gene TRBJ2-5; 7 bases agree with TRBD2. Germline V gives CDR1 DFQATT, CDR2 SNEGSKA (reference sequence). This CDR3 is built from 13 residues. The V gene end was trimmed by 3 bases and the J gene end by 1 base; junction bases not matched to a gene: 2. CDR3 in amino acids: CSASGGFQETQYF. CDR3 sequence (DNA): TGCAGTGCTAGCGGGGGGTTCCAAGAGACCCAGTACTTC.

V and J are TRBV7-3 and TRBJ2-1, with a tentative D call TRBD1 (7 bases). The CDR3 consists of 15 residues. Trimming stripped 5 bases from V and 10 bases from J, with 21 bases between. Germline values: CDR1 SGHTA, CDR2 FQGTGA. The CDR3 coding sequence is TGTGCCAGCAGCCCCGCGCCACAGGGGAGGTGGGAGCAGTTCTTC. Translating gives CASSPAPQGRWEQFF.

This clonotype has a count of ten or more. The J gene is TRBJ2-7, the V gene TRBV2, with 7 bases lining up with TRBD1. This CDR3 has 14 amino acids. With 5 bases clipped from V and 4 bases from J, the junction kept 8 bases outside the gene matches. From germline, CDR1 is SNHLY and CDR2 FYNNEI. The CDR3 is CASSFNRGVYEQYF. CDR3 nucleotides: TGTGCCAGCAGTTTTAACAGGGGTGTATACGAGCAGTACTTC.

This clonotype was counted only a few times. The rearrangement links TRBV24-1 to TRBJ2-2; D might be TRBD1 or TRBD2, each matching 5 bases. Germline CDR1 KGHDR, CDR2 SFDVKD. There are 14 residues in the CDR3. Deletions cut 4 bases from V and 6 bases from J, with 11 bases between. The CDR3 is CATSDRVGAGELFF. CDR3 sequence (DNA): TGTGCCACCAGTGACAGGGTGGGGGCCGGGGAGCTGTTTTTT.

The chain joins TRBV11-1 to TRBJ2-3, with D possibly matching TRBD2 (6 bases). V gave up 4 bases and J gave up 2 bases, with 13 bases separating them. The CDR3 runs to 15 residues. Germline V gene lookup returns CDR1 SGHAT and CDR2 FQDESV (reference sequence). The CDR3 region has the DNA TGTGCCAGCAGCTCCCTGTGGACTAACACAGATACGCAGTATTTT. Protein product: CASSSLWTNTDTQYF.

Of note for this clonotype: Without the conserved terminal phenylalanine or tryptophan, this CDR3 likely stems from a read error. The chain joins TRBV3-1 to TRBJ2-5, with 13 bases that match TRBD2. The germline V gene has CDR1 LGHDT and CDR2 YNNKEL (reference sequence). The ends lost 4 bases at V and 5 bases at J; junction bases unmatched: 10. The CDR3 consists of 17 residues. The CDR3 nucleotides read TGTGCCAGCAGCCCCTCGTGGACTAGCGGGAGAAGGGAGACCCAGTACCTC. Its protein product is CASSPSWTSGRRETQYL.

This clonotype has a count of ten or more. The chain combines TRBV28 with TRBJ1-5; no reliable D call. Germline V gene sequence: CDR1 MDHEN, CDR2 SYDVKM. There are 15 residues in the CDR3. V lost 6 bases to trimming and J lost 0 bases, with 12 bases between them. CDR3 sequence: CASSPVHGSNQPQHF. The CDR3 DNA sequence: TGTGCCAGCAGCCCCGTCCACGGTAGCAATCAGCCCCAGCATTTT.

The genes are TRBV20-1 and TRBJ1-1, with 9 bases lining up with TRBD1. CDR1 and CDR2 (germline): DFQATT, SNEGSKA (reference sequence). J was trimmed by 2 bases and V by 6 bases; bases with no gene match: 4. CDR3 length equals 13 residues. The CDR3, as DNA: TGCAGTGCACCGACAGGGGGAAACACTGAAGCTTTCTTT. This translates into CSAPTGGNTEAFF.